These 11 T cell receptor beta chains were all obtained from the same sample, sequenced in a study of shared clonotypes between healthy human individuals. Method: immunoSEQ multiplex PCR; TCRdb's copy keeps in-frame clones and lacks some. The sample holds more than 2,000,000 clones, 80% to 95% seen once. Sequencing was performed on naive CD4+ T cells from PBMCs. Subset given: CD45RA+ positively selected. The receptor source for this set is a man aged 18 to 29 in good health. Some clones in this sample may be carry-over from other donors' samples.

The rearrangement links TRBV6-6 to TRBJ2-7; D call uncertain. Trimming stripped 4 bases from V and 7 bases from J, with 14 bases between. The CDR3 is made up of 13 amino acids. CDR1 is MNHNY, CDR2 SVGAGI, per germline (reference sequence). The CDR3 nucleotides are TGTGCCAGCAGTTCCCGACCCTCCGGGGAGCAGTACTTC. Encoded protein: CASSSRPSGEQYF.

The rearrangement links TRBV5-1 to TRBJ2-5, with TRBD2 matching 7 bases. The junction had 8 bases not matched to a gene; V was cut back by 4 bases and J by 5 bases. Per germline, CDR1 SGHRS and CDR2 YFSETQ. The CDR3 has 14 amino acids. The DNA of the CDR3 is TGCGCCAGCAGCCCAGCGGGATTTGACGAGACCCAGTACTTC. This codes for CASSPAGFDETQYF. Complete variable domain (other parts from reference TRBV5-1 and TRBJ2-5): KAGVTQTPRYLIKTRGQQVTLSCSPISGHRSVSWYQQTPGQGLQFLFEYFSETQRNKGNFPGRFSGRQFSNSRSEMNVSTLELGDSALYLCASSPAGFDETQYFGPGTRLLVL.

This chain joins TRBV7-7 and TRBJ2-1, with D possibly being TRBD1 (7 bases). This CDR3 spans 15 amino acids. Deletions cut 5 bases from V and 3 bases from J, with 14 bases between. Germline V gene data show CDR1 as SSHAT and CDR2 as FNYEAQ (reference sequence). The CDR3 loop is CASSPRQGGYNEQFF. The CDR3 coding sequence is TGTGCCAGCAGCCCACGCCAGGGGGGCTACAATGAGCAGTTCTTC.

The chain couples TRBV6-1 to TRBJ2-2; D call uncertain. The germline V gene has CDR1 MNHNS and CDR2 SASEGT. The CDR3 runs 14 residues. Deletions cut 8 bases from V and 6 bases from J, with 16 bases between. The CDR3 sequence is CASQVRSEAGELFF. CDR3 DNA: TGTGCCAGCCAAGTTCGTAGTGAAGCCGGGGAGCTGTTTTTT.

CDR3 loop: CASSEAIAGGQETQYF. As DNA, the CDR3 is TGTGCCAGCAGCGAAGCGATAGCGGGAGGGCAAGAGACCCAGTACTTC. V is TRBV7-2 and J is TRBJ2-5; 11 bases match TRBD2. V lost 5 bases, J lost 2 bases, and 7 bases stayed unmatched. Germline CDR1 SGHTA, CDR2 FQGNSA. The CDR3 spans 16 residues.

This rearrangement joins TRBV5-6 to TRBJ2-7; tentative D call: TRBD1 (7 bases). This CDR3 comprises 13 residues. Germline V gene lookup returns CDR1 SGHDT and CDR2 YYEEEE. The V gene lost 4 bases and the J gene lost 6 bases, with 14 bases spanning the gap. The CDR3 DNA reads as TGTGCCAGCAGCGACAGGGACTGGTCCGAGCAGTACTTC. This translates into CASSDRDWSEQYF. The full variable domain, its missing parts supplied by reference TRBV5-6 and TRBJ2-7, is DAGVTQSPTHLIKTRGQQVTLRCSPKSGHDTVSWYQQALGQGPQFIFQYYEEEERQRGNFPDRFSGHQFPNYSSELNVNALLLGDSALYLCASSDRDWSEQYFGPGTRLTVT.

Comments on this clone: The sample contains more than one DNA sequence encoding this CDR3. This sequence joins TRBV6-5 and TRBJ1-1; TRBD1 is a possible D gene (6 bases). Per germline, CDR1 MNHEY and CDR2 SVGAGI. V was shortened by 4 bases and J by 1 base, with 10 bases between the two germline ends. The CDR3 runs to 14 residues. CDR3 amino acids: CASSSNRENTEAFF. CDR3 DNA sequence: TGTGCCAGCAGTTCCAACAGGGAGAACACTGAAGCTTTCTTT.

The genes are TRBV19 and TRBJ1-3, with D unresolved. V was trimmed by 6 bases and J by 0 bases, leaving 9 bases between them. The CDR3 sequence is 14 residues long. Germline assignment: CDR1 LNHDA and CDR2 SQIVND (reference sequence). The CDR3 bases are TGTGCCAGTAGAGACGCCGGCTCTGGAAACACCATATATTTT. Translated: CASRDAGSGNTIYF.

The V call is TRBV6-5, the J call TRBJ2-7; maybe TRBD2 (6 bases). CDR3 length equals 15 residues. The V gene's germline CDR1 is MNHEY and CDR2 SVGAGI. Trimming pared 6 bases from V and 6 bases from J, leaving 21 bases between. CDR3 sequence (DNA): TGTGCCAGCAGGAAACCGGGAGAACAAAAGGGCGAGCAGTACTTC. Its translation: CASRKPGEQKGEQYF.

The chain joins TRBV7-2 to TRBJ2-5, with no clear D. Germline V gene lookup returns CDR1 SGHTA and CDR2 FQGNSA. Between the trimmed V and J ends, which lost 5 bases and 4 bases, there was a span of 17 bases. CDR3 length: 15 amino acids. This CDR3 is CASSQTPQTGETQYF. For the CDR3, the DNA is TGTGCCAGCAGCCAAACACCCCAAACGGGAGAGACCCAGTACTTC. Variable domain in full (rest from reference TRBV7-2 and TRBJ2-5): GAGVSQSPSNKVTEKGKDVELRCDPISGHTALYWYRQSLGQGLEFLIYFQGNSAPDKSGLPSDRFSAERTGGSVSTLTIQRTQQEDSAVYLCASSQTPQTGETQYFGPGTRLLVL.

J is TRBJ2-7 and V is TRBV27; TRBD1 might be the D (6 bases). This CDR3 comprises 13 residues. With 4 bases removed from V and 4 bases from J, the gap between germline ends came to 11 bases. CDR1 and CDR2 (germline): MNHEY, SMNVEV (reference sequence). The CDR3 region is CASSWGQWYEQYF. The CDR3 DNA sequence: TGTGCCAGCAGTTGGGGGCAATGGTACGAGCAGTACTTC.